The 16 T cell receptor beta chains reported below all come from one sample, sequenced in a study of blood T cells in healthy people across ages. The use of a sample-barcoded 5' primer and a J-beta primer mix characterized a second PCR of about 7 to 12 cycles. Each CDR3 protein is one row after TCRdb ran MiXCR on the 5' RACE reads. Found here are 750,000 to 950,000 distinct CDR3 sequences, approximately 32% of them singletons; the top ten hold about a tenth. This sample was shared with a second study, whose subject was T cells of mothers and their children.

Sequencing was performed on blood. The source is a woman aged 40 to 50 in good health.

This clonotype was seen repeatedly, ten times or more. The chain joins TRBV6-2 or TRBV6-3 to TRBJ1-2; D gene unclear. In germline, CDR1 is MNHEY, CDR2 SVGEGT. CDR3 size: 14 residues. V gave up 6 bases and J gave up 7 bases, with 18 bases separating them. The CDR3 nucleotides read TGTGCCAGCAGCCCCCGACGGCCTATGGCTGGCTACACCTTC. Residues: CASSPRRPMAGYTF.

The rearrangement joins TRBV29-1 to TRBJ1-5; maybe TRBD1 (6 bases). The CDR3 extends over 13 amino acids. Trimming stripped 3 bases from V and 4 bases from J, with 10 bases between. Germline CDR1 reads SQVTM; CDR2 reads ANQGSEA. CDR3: CSVETGGNQPQHF. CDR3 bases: TGCAGCGTTGAGACAGGAGGAAATCAGCCCCAGCATTTT.

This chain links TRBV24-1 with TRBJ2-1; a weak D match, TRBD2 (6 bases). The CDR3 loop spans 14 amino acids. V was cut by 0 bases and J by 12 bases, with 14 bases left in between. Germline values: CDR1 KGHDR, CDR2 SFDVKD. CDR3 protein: CATSDLGGAAVQFF. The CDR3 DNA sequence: TGTGCCACCAGTGATTTGGGCGGGGCGGCCGTGCAGTTCTTC.

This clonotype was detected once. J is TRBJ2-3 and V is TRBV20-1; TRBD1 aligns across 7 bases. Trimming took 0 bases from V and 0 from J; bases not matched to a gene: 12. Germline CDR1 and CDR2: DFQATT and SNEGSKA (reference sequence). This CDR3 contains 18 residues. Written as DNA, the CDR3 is TGCAGTGCTAGAGACCCCTTTAGGGACAGTGCTAGCACAGATACGCAGTATTTT. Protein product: CSARDPFRDSASTDTQYF.

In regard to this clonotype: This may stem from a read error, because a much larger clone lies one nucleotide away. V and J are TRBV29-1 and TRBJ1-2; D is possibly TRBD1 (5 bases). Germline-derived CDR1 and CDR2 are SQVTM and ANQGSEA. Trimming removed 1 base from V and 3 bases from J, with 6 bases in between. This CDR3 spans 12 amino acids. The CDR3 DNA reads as TGCAGCGTTGAAGGGGGGGACTATGGCTACACCTTC. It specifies CSVEGGDYGYTF.

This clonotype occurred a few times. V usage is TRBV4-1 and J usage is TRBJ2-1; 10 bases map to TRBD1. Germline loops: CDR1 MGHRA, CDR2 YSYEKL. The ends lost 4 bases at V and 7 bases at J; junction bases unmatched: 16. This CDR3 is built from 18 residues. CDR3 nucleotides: TGCGCCAGCAGCCCGACTCGACCCGGGACAGGGGTTAGGAATGAGCAGTTCTTC. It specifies CASSPTRPGTGVRNEQFF.

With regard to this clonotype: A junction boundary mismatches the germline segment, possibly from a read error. CDR3 coding DNA: TGTGCCGTCAGTGGAAGGGACGAGCAGTACTTC. This sequence encodes CAVSGRDEQYF. The chain combines TRBV10-3 with TRBJ2-5; the D is unclear. Matching the DNA end better, TRBJ2-7 makes the J call doubtful. The CDR3 is 11 amino acids. Germline V CDR1 and CDR2: ENHRY, SYGVKD.

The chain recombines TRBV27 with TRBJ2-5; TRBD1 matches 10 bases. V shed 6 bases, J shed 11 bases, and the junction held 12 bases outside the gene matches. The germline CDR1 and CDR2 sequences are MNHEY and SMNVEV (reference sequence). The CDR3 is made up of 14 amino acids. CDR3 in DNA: TGTGCCAGCAGGTACCAGACAGGGGGCGATGAGCAGTACTTC. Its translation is CASRYQTGGDEQYF.

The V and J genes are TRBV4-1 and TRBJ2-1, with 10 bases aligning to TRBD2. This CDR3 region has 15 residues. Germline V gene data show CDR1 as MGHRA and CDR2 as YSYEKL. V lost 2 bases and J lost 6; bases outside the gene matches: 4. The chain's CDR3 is CASSQYSGGTNEQFF. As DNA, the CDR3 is TGCGCCAGCAGCCAATATAGCGGGGGGACCAATGAGCAGTTCTTC.

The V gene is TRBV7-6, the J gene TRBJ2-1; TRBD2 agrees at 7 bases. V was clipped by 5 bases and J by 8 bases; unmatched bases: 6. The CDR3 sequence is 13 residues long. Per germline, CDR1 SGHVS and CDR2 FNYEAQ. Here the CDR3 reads CASSLWGGYEQFF. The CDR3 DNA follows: TGTGCCAGCAGCCTCTGGGGGGGGTATGAGCAGTTCTTC.

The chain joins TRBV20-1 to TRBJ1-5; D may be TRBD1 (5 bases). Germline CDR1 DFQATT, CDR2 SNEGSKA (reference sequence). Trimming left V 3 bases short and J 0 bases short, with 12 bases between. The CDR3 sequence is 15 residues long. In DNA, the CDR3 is TGCAGTGCTAGGGGGGTGACTGATAGCAATCAGCCCCAGCATTTT. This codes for CSARGVTDSNQPQHF.

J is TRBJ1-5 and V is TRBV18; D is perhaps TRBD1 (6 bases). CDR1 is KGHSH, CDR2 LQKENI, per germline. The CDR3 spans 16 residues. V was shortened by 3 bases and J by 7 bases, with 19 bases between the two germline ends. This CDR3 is CASSPSTGRVSQPQHF. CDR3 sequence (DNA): TGTGCCAGCTCACCCTCGACAGGTAGGGTATCCCAGCCCCAGCATTTT.

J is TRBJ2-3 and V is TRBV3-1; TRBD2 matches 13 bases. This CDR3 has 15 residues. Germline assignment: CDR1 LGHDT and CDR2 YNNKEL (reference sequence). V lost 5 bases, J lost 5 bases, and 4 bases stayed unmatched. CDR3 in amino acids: CASSGLAGEGDTQYF. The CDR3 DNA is TGTGCCAGCAGCGGACTAGCGGGGGAAGGAGATACGCAGTATTTT.

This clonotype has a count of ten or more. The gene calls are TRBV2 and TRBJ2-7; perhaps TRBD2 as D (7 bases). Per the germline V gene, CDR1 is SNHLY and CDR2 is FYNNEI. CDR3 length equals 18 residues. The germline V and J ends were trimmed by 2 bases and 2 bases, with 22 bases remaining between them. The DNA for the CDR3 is TGTGCCAGCAGTGAATTTTGGGGGGGGCCCCAAACTACCTACGAGCAGTACTTC. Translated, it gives CASSEFWGGPQTTYEQYF.

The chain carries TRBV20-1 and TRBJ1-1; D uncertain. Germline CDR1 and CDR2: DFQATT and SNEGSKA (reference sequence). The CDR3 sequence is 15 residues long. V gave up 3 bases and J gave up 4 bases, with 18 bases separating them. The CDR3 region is CSASKIQRSTTEAFF. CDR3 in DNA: TGCAGTGCTAGTAAAATACAGCGATCTACCACTGAAGCTTTCTTT.

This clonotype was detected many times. The CDR3 reads CSAKPSTGTGLQETQYF. The CDR3 bases are TGCAGTGCTAAACCATCCACCGGGACAGGGCTTCAAGAGACCCAGTACTTC. The chain links TRBV20-1 to TRBJ2-5, with 9 bases matching TRBD1. The V gene's germline CDR1 is DFQATT and CDR2 SNEGSKA (reference sequence). This CDR3 comprises 17 residues. V shed 4 bases and J 2 bases; nucleotides not matched to a gene: 14.